The 10 T cell receptor beta chains below were found in one sample sequenced in a study of blood T cell repertoires in COVID-19. Sequencing was performed with immunoSEQ multiplex PCR; in TCRdb, only in-frame clones are kept and a portion is missing. The sample has 200,000 to 300,000 clones, approximately 84% seen once. Input material: peripheral blood. The receptors shown here come from an elderly woman with acute or convalescent COVID-19.

The J gene is TRBJ2-2, the V gene TRBV14, with 10 bases aligning to TRBD2. Germline loops: CDR1 SGHDN, CDR2 FVKESK. V lost 0 bases, J lost 6 bases, and 10 bases stayed unmatched. CDR3 length: 18 amino acids. The CDR3 loop reads CASSQDFGLAGAAGELFF. CDR3 sequence (DNA): TGTGCCAGCAGCCAAGATTTCGGGCTAGCGGGAGCAGCCGGGGAGCTGTTTTTT.

The chain carries TRBV20-1 and TRBJ2-7; a weak D match, TRBD1 (6 bases). The V gene lost 3 bases and the J gene lost 5 bases, with 11 bases spanning the gap. Germline CDR1 and CDR2: DFQATT and SNEGSKA (reference sequence). This CDR3 has 12 amino acids. The CDR3 region has the DNA TGCAGTGCTAGTGGGTCAGGGGACGAGCAGTACTTC. Its protein product is CSASGSGDEQYF.

V gene TRBV5-4 combines with J gene TRBJ2-7; D uncertain. CDR1 and CDR2 from the germline V gene are SGHNT and YYREEE (reference sequence). V lost 0 bases and J 4 bases, leaving 8 bases between the germline ends. The CDR3 contains 13 residues. The CDR3 coding sequence is TGTGCCAGCAGCTTGGATGGCAGGTACGAGCAGTACTTC. It yields the protein CASSLDGRYEQYF.

The chain is built from TRBV30 and TRBJ2-5, with D perhaps matching TRBD2 (7 bases). Deletions cut 5 bases from V and 2 bases from J, with 12 bases between. Germline CDR1 reads GTSNPN; CDR2 reads SVGIG (reference sequence). This CDR3 is built from 13 residues. For the CDR3, the DNA is TGTGCCTGGGGGGGGGCGGATCAAGAGACCCAGTACTTC. Translated, it gives CAWGGADQETQYF.

V is TRBV29-1 and J is TRBJ1-1; no firm D call. Germline V gene data show CDR1 as SQVTM and CDR2 as ANQGSEA. The V end was cut by 1 base, the J end by 4 bases, with 13 bases between. The CDR3 is made up of 14 amino acids. Here the CDR3 DNA reads TGCAGCGTTGAAGGAGGGCCCCGGGGCACTGAAGCTTTCTTT. As protein: CSVEGGPRGTEAFF.

As DNA, the CDR3 is TGTGCCAGCAGGCCTGGGACAGCCCTTCGTGAGCAGTTCTTC. Its translation: CASRPGTALREQFF. The chain couples TRBV28 to TRBJ2-1, with 7 bases that match TRBD1. The ends lost 6 bases at V and 9 bases at J; junction bases unmatched: 11. Germline CDR1 and CDR2: MDHEN and SYDVKM. The CDR3 contains 14 residues.

This clone is a singleton in its sample. The chain combines TRBV7-9 with TRBJ2-1; 10 bases match TRBD2. Looked up from germline, CDR1 is SEHNR and CDR2 is FQNEAQ (reference sequence). V gave up 8 bases and J gave up 7 bases; unmatched junction bases: 11. The CDR3 totals 15 residues. The CDR3 DNA reads TGTGCCAGCGTTAAAGTTACTAGCGGGATAAATGAGCAGTTCTTC. This encodes CASVKVTSGINEQFF.

This clone was seen more than once but under ten times. CDR3 in DNA: TGTGCCAGTAGTATTCGGAGTTATGAAAAACTGTTTTTT. This encodes CASSIRSYEKLFF. The chain is built from TRBV19 and TRBJ1-4, with D uncertain. Deletions cut 3 bases from V and 6 bases from J, with 8 bases between. Germline V gene sequence: CDR1 LNHDA, CDR2 SQIVND (reference sequence). CDR3 length: 13 amino acids.

This clone came up a few times. The rearrangement joins TRBV4-2 to TRBJ1-1, with D unclear. V lost 0 bases to trimming and J lost 2 bases, with 10 bases between them. Germline assignment: CDR1 LGHNA and CDR2 YNFKEQ. This CDR3 is 15 amino acids long. CDR3 residues: CASSQDLQLNTEAFF. In DNA form, the CDR3 reads TGTGCCAGCAGCCAAGATCTACAGCTTAACACTGAAGCTTTCTTT.

This clone was counted a few times. The genes are TRBV19 and TRBJ1-5, with 8 bases that match TRBD1. Trimming took 5 bases from V and 7 from J; bases not matched to a gene: 7. Looked up from germline, CDR1 is LNHDA and CDR2 is SQIVND (reference sequence). The CDR3 spans 14 residues. CDR3 DNA sequence: TGTGCCAGTAGTTTGAGCAGGGGGCCACAGCCCCAGCATTTT. It is translated as CASSLSRGPQPQHF.